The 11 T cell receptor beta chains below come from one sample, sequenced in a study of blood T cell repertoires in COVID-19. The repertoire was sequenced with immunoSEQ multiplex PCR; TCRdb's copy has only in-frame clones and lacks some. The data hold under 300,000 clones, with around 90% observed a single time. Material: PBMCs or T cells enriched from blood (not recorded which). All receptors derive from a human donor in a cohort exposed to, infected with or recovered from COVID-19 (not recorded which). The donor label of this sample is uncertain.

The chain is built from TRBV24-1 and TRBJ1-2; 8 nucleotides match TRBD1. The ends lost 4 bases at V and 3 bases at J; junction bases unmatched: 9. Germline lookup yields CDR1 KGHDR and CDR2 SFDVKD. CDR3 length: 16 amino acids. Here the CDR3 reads CATSDPTVQGDYGYTF. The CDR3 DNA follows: TGTGCCACCAGTGACCCGACCGTACAGGGGGACTATGGCTACACCTTC.

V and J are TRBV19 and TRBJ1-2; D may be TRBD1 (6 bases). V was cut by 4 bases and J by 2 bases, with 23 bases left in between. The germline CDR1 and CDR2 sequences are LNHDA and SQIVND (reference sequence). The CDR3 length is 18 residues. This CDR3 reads CASSTHLGGRAGNYGYTF. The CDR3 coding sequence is TGTGCCAGTAGTACCCACCTGGGGGGCCGAGCGGGGAACTATGGCTACACCTTC.

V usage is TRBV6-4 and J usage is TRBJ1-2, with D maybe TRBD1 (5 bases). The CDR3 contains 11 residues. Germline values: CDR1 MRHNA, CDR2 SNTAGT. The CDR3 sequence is CGQGLGSGYTF. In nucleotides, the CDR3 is TGTGGGCAGGGCTTGGGCAGTGGCTACACCTTC.

The CDR3 is CAARDNGNSPLHF. DNA for the CDR3: TGTGCCGCGAGGGACAACGGGAATTCACCCCTCCACTTT. The chain recombines TRBV10-3 with TRBJ1-6; maybe TRBD1 (6 bases). V lost 11 bases and J 7 bases, leaving 15 bases between the germline ends. Germline assignment: CDR1 ENHRY and CDR2 SYGVKD. This CDR3 is 13 amino acids long.

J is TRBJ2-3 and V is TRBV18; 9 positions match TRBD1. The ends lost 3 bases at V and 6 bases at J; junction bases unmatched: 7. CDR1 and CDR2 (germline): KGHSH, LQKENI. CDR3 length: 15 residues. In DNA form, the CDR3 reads TGTGCCAGCTCACCGAGGACAGGGGAGCGGGATACGCAGTATTTT. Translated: CASSPRTGERDTQYF.

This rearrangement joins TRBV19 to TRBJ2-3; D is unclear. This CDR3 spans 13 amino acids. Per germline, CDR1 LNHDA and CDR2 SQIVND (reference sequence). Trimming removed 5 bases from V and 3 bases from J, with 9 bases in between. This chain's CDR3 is CASSLIRTDTQYF. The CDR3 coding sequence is TGTGCCAGTAGTCTCATACGGACAGATACGCAGTATTTT. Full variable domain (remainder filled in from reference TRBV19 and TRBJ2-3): DGGITQSPKYLFRKEGQNVTLSCEQNLNHDAMYWYRQDPGQGLRLIYYSQIVNDFQKGDIAEGYSVSREKKESFPLTVTSAQKNPTAFYLCASSLIRTDTQYFGPGTRLTVL.

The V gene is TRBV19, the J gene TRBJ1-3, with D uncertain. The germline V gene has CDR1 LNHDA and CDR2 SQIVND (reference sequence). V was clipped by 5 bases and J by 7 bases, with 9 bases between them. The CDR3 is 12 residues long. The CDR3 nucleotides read TGTGCCAGTAGTCCTACGGTCAACACCATATATTTT. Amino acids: CASSPTVNTIYF.

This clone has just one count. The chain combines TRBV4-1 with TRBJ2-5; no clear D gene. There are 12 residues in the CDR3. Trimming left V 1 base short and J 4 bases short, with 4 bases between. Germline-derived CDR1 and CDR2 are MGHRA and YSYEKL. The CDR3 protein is CASSQVRETQYF. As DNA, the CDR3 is TGCGCCAGCAGCCAAGTTAGAGAGACCCAGTACTTC.

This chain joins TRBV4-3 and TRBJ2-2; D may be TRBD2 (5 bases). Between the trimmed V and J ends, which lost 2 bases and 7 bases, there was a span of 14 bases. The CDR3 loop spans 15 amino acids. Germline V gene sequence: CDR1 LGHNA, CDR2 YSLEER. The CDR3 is CASSQLSRASGELFF. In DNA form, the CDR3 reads TGCGCCAGCAGCCAACTCTCGAGGGCTAGCGGGGAGCTGTTTTTT.

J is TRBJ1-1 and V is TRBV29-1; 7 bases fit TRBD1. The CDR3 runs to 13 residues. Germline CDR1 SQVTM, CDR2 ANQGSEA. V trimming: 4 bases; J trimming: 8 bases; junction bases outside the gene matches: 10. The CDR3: CSVGRDSFSEAFF. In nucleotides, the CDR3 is TGCAGCGTTGGGAGGGACAGCTTCTCGGAAGCTTTCTTT.

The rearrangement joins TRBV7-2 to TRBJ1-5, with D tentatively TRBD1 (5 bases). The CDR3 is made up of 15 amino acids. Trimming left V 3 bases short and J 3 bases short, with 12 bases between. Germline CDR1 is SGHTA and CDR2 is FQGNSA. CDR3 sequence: CASSLDWGHNQPQHF. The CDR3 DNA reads TGTGCCAGCAGCTTGGATTGGGGCCACAATCAGCCCCAGCATTTT.